This T cell receptor beta chain was recovered during a study of blood T cells in healthy people across ages (dated by TCRdb to the mid-2010s). A note on the overall study: In model experiments, template switching captured about one uniquely barcoded TCR beta cDNA molecule for every two T cells. Using deep sequencing normalized with unique cDNA molecular identifiers, the study measured how TCR beta repertoire diversity changes with age. Using the same blood draw, the study looked at two additional independent replicas of 1 million unique cDNA reads for two donors, one aged 18 to 30 and the other aged 80 or older. Donors were grouped into four age groups: young (average 16 years), middle-aged (39), aged (around 62) and long-lived (over 80). Summary of the overall study and its limitations: Estimates of total diversity from one million sequenced T cells were regarded as lower bounds and underestimates. Because the CMV infection status of the donors was unknown, age-related changes in expanded clonotypes may potentially have been confounded. Compared with the aged group, the long-lived group had more naive CD4+ T cells, fewer expanded clones and increased TCR diversity, a pattern suggesting age selection. Bulk unsorted PBMC profiling prevented conclusive comparison of naive and antigen-experienced compartments. Observed TCR beta diversity per million T cells fell roughly linearly with age, and a significant reduction was already apparent by age roughly 40. A strong correlation was found between observed TCR beta diversity and the percentage of naive T cells measured by flow cytometry.

The library came from 5' RACE. Data came from an Illumina HiSeq 2500. A second PCR of about 6 to 11 cycles was run with a J-beta primer mix and a sample-barcoded 5' primer. A template-switch 5' adaptor carrying 12 random nucleotides introduced a unique molecular identifier onto each TCR beta cDNA molecule. At least 2.5 million CDR3-containing paired-end reads were obtained from each sample. All of the RNA was converted into first-strand cDNA using the Mint cDNA synthesis kit, with a TRBC-specific oligonucleotide serving as the primer. Following uracil-DNA glycosylase treatment, a first 18-cycle PCR with universal primers M1SS and BC2_uni_R was performed on all cDNA. As for the original processing: Each sample was normalized by randomly selecting 1 million high-quality reads, each carrying a distinct molecular identifier. Reads sharing molecular identifiers were discarded rather than binned into consensus sequences. CDR3 identification, clonotype clustering and error correction used MiTCR with a Q25 quality threshold and the strictest error-elimination algorithm. A nonparametric unseen species model with Euler transformation was used to estimate a lower bound on total TCR beta diversity. Using fastp trimming at Q25 and MiXCR clonotype assembly, TCRdb reanalyzed the public sequencing data and kept in-frame beta chains. Identical CDR3 proteins give one entry, which carries the most common genes and DNA. The V and J calls were determined by TCRdb, not by the authors. Across this sample there are about 800,000 distinct CDR3 sequences, with roughly 25% seen only once. Approximately 3.7% of the sample is in the top ten clones.

Systemically healthy Caucasian individuals from Russia, 35 to 50 in total and aged about 6 to 95 years, were included as donors. Each donor gave ten milliliters of peripheral blood, drawn into EDTA-treated Vacutainer tubes. PBMCs were isolated by Ficoll-Paque density-gradient centrifugation, with at least 6.5 million obtained per sample. Total RNA was extracted from PBMCs with Trizol reagent, with at least 6 micrograms obtained per sample. For every donor, an aliquot of PBMCs went through flow cytometry to measure the percentages of naive CD45RAhigh/CD27high T cells. The CDR3 numbers 13 residues from cysteine through phenylalanine. The DNA shown is the 39-base CDR3, in frame from base 1. The germline ends are 17 bases apart after V is trimmed by 4 bases and J by 11 bases. CDR1 and CDR2, looked up from the germline V gene, are SGHTA and FQGNSA. Of note for this clonotype: Its antigen remains unidentified. Per-nucleotide qualities are absent, and no much larger clonotype sits a single base away.

These data were likewise used in another study, on T cells of mothers and their children. That second publication adds: Nine systemically healthy Caucasian individuals served as donors, namely three mothers together with their six children. cDNA synthesis consumed the entire amount of extracted RNA, loaded at about 1.5 ug RNA in each 15 ul reaction. In the second PCR, the M1S primer introduced both the sample barcodes and 2-4 random nucleotides. Over 9 million TCR beta CDR3 reads came from each mother, compared with approximately 3.1 million reads from each child. Thymic selection shapes the output of TCR recombination in a similar way in related and unrelated pairs, and inherited differences have a minor effect. Normalized repertoire overlap was always found to be slightly, but never significantly, higher in related mother-child pairs than in unrelated mother-child pairs. No persistent microchimeric T cell clones were found, with a detection sensitivity of around 100 clones per million clonotypes. Deep NGS was used in the study to compare the TCR beta repertoires of mothers and children and to look for features that separate related mother-child pairs from unrelated individuals. On average, the children were about 10 +/- 4 years old, while the mothers were roughly 36 +/- 4 years old. After adapters were ligated using NEBNext reagents, the libraries underwent 100+100 nt paired-end sequencing on an Illumina HiSeq 2000. To avoid cross-contamination, the mother libraries and the child libraries were prepared a month apart and sequenced in separate runs. For each donor, somewhere between roughly 450,000 and 2,200,000 distinct TCR beta clonotypes were identified. Naive TCR beta clonotypes were estimated from low-frequency clonotypes matched to each donor's FACS-determined naive share, without sorting.

Sequencing used blood. This chain joins TRBV7-2 to TRBJ2-5; a weak D assignment points to TRBD2 (5 bases agree). The sequence was obtained from a boy aged 10-17 years in good health. The DNA sequence is given as TGTGCCAGCAGCTCCCGCACAACCGGGGAGCAGTACTTC. Its product reads: CASSSRTTGEQYF.